The clone carrying this T cell receptor beta chain was detected only a few times. Its antigen remains unidentified. Unique molecular identifiers tagged individual cDNA molecules. TCRdb reprocessed the 5' RACE reads via MiXCR and lists one record per CDR3 protein. The sample contains about 42,000 distinct CDR3 sequences, about 6.5% of which appear only once. Germline CDR1 GTSNPN, CDR2 SVGIG (reference sequence). This CDR3 has 15 amino acids. V lost 0 bases, J lost 9 bases, and 15 bases lay in between. This specimen belongs to a study of early T cells in non-severe SARS-CoV-2 infection. As for the study in general: From unsorted whole blood, bulk RNA was sequenced, and the chains remained unpaired.

Study results and limitations: Private and CD4 specificities were missed by VDJdb matching, skewed to anti-spike CD8.

The material was whole blood, obtained at baseline. This receptor was identified in an adult who was a healthcare worker with PCR-confirmed SARS-CoV-2 infection or an uninfected control (not recorded which). This chain connects TRBV30 to TRBJ1-6; D is undetermined. The CDR3 is CAWSVSGPLLSPLHF. Written as DNA, the CDR3 is TGTGCCTGGAGTGTAAGCGGACCCCTACTTTCACCCCTCCACTTT.